This TCR beta chain was obtained from a study of vaccination and CD4 T cells after COVID-19 (dated 2022 in TCRdb). Study-level background: Every convalescent patient had a positive nasal swab PCR test for SARS-CoV-2, with mild disease in eight to ten patients and severe disease in one. Post-vaccine blood samples were obtained a median of roughly 75 days after the second vaccine dose, with a range of roughly 13 to 250 days. A few convalescent patients were sampled both early after vaccination (day 14) and late after vaccination (days 161 to 241). The cultures were stimulated with overlapping spike peptide pools from SARS-CoV-2 and from the common cold coronaviruses HCoV-NL63, HCoV-OC43 and HCoV-229E. In control cultures, a CEFX viral epitope pool was used as positive control, an HIV-1 Nef peptide pool was used as negative control, or no peptide was added. The convalescent cohort comprised six males and four females, including two Hispanic individuals, seven Caucasians, two Asians and one multiracial person. In 10 COVID-19 convalescent patients and a handful of infection-naive healthy vaccine recipients, researchers compared the spike-specific CD4+ TCR repertoire from before mRNA vaccination with the repertoire from after. Post-COVID blood samples were collected from convalescent patients a median of approximately 93 days after diagnosis, with a range of roughly 30 to 170 days. Two doses of either the Pfizer-BioNTech BNT162b2 vaccine (n=8) or the Moderna mRNA-1273 vaccine (n=2) were administered to participants. Broad study findings and their caveats: Of the vaccine-specific clones found in convalescent patients, nearly all (304 of 307) were mono-reactive for SARS-CoV-2 spike instead of being cross-reactive with common cold coronaviruses. The median number of SARS-CoV-2-reactive clonotypes rose from about 19 after infection to 38 after vaccination, but the change was not significant. In convalescent patients, a median around 90% of post-vaccine SARS-CoV-2-reactive clones were detected only after vaccination, suggesting vaccine-specific priming. Relatively few convalescent patients were included in the study, and early timepoints after natural infection were not analyzed.

This clonotype showed up just a few times. The specificity of this receptor is unknown. Base qualities are not at hand, and no much larger clone is one base apart. The sample's time point label, decoded: late sampling 161 to 241 days after vaccination in three convalescent patients. The sample's treatment or condition label is to be understood as: approximately 11-day PBMC culture with coronavirus spike peptide pools or control peptides (ViraFEST assay). The study used the ViraFEST assay, which expanded antigen-specific T cells with peptide pools and then identified expanded clonotypes by TCR sequencing. Positive SARS-CoV-2 PCR tests in the convalescent patients dated from March to December 2020, before Alpha, Beta and Delta variants emerged in the United States. Each well held 2.1 million or so PBMCs cultured in IMDM containing roughly 5.5% human AB serum and around 10 IU/ml IL-2, with 10 ug/ml peptide pools added. Half of the culture medium was replaced with fresh IL-2-containing medium on days 3 and 7. After approximately 10 days of culture, CD4+ T cells were isolated by negative selection using the EasySep CD4+ T cell isolation kit. Ficoll-Paque Plus gradient centrifugation was used to isolate PBMCs from whole blood, and the isolated PBMCs were then either used fresh or cryopreserved at -140C. Triplicate wells were generally used for each culture condition.

The germline V end is reduced by 5 bases and the J end by 2 bases; junction bases left unmatched: 9. CDR1 and CDR2 (SGHTA, FQGNSA) derive from the germline V gene. From the cysteine through the phenylalanine, the CDR3 covers 15 amino acids. Solely the CDR3 DNA is kept, with 45 bases framed from the first base. The method was PCR. DNA from cultured CD4+ T cells underwent TCR sequencing with the Oncomine TCR Beta short-read assay at the Johns Hopkins FTIC core. Genomic DNA was extracted from the cultured CD4+ T cells with the QIAamp micro DNA kit. The Oncomine TCR Beta libraries from cultured CD4+ T cells were pooled using unique dual indexes and then sequenced on an Illumina iSeq 100. As for the authors' bioinformatics: Non-productive sequences were removed, and CDR3s not starting with C, not ending with F or W, or shorter than 7 amino acids were discarded. The MANAFEST web application identified antigen-specific clonotypes by comparing peptide-stimulated wells against reference wells and other culture wells. Positive clones required FDR below 0.05, an odds ratio above 5, and productive frequency above 0.1% in at least two of three replicate wells. Cross-reactive clonotypes were defined as significantly expanded in both SARS-CoV-2 spike wells and at least one common cold coronavirus spike condition. CDR3 homology was assessed with Levenshtein distances (stringdist) and unrooted phylogenetic trees (ape) in R version 3.6.1. In-frame beta chains were kept once TCRdb had trimmed the public reads at Q25 with fastp and called clones with MiXCR. Rows matching on CDR3 protein sequence are summarized as one entry with the most common DNA and genes. The V and J calls come from TCRdb's annotation, not from the publication. The sample table holds around 20,000 distinct CDR3 sequences, of which around two fifths were seen once. The ten top clones hold 25% to 30% of the sample.

The receptor comes from a human donor who had recovered from COVID-19. Here the chain combines TRBV7-2 and TRBJ2-7, with TRBD2 matching 7 junction bases. The starting material was CD4+ T cells from blood, cultured in vitro, obtained about 7 months after SARS-CoV-2 vaccination. The CDR3 region reads CASSNPGLTAYEQYF. The DNA sequence follows: TGTGCCAGCAGCAACCCGGGACTAACCGCCTACGAGCAGTACTTC.